These T cell receptor beta chains were read from a single sample in a study of identical twins. Via MiXCR, TCRdb re-called the 5' RACE reads, giving one row per CDR3 protein. The sample yields some 560,000 distinct CDR3 sequences, just under 10% seen once. The sample was also linked to a second study, of yellow fever vaccine responses in identical twins.

Material for sequencing was PBMCs. The receptors derive from a woman between 18 and 29 years old in good health. Each CDR3 is given with its conserved first and last residue. The D gene is left open where the match is weak. A clone size is listed for some rows: how often the clone was seen (once, few, many), or a class if it is expanded.

abundance	d_gene	v_gene	j_gene	CDR3nt	CDR3aa
NA	NA	TRBV5-4	TRBJ2-7	TGTGCCAGCAGCCCGGGACCTGCGGTCTACGAGCAGTACTTC	CASSPGPAVYEQYF
few	TRBD2	TRBV6-1	TRBJ2-5	TGTGCCAGCATACCGGAACTAGCGGGGGACCAAGAGACCCAGTACTTC	CASIPELAGDQETQYF
many	NA	TRBV10-3	TRBJ2-1	TGTGCCATCAGTGTTTCTTTATGGGGGAGCTCCTACAATGAGCAGTTCTTC	CAISVSLWGSSYNEQFF
NA	NA	TRBV7-9	TRBJ2-3	TGTGCCAGCAGCTCCCTCCCGGCGCAGTATTTT	CASSSLPAQYF
NA	TRBD1	TRBV14	TRBJ2-7	TGTGCCAGCAGCCTCGGACAGGTAGCTTACTACGAGCAGTACTTC	CASSLGQVAYYEQYF
few	NA	TRBV6-5	TRBJ2-3	TGTGCCAGCAGTTATTCCGGGCAGATAATCACAGATACGCAGTATTTT	CASSYSGQIITDTQYF
few	NA	TRBV7-9	TRBJ2-7	TGTGCCAGCAGCCCGAGTGAGGGGAGGTGGGAGCAGTACTTC	CASSPSEGRWEQYF
few	NA	TRBV5-1	TRBJ2-1	TGCGCCAGCAGCTCGCTTGGAGCCCTCGGCGATGAGCAGTTCTTC	CASSSLGALGDEQFF
NA	NA	TRBV27	TRBJ2-5	TGTGCCAGCAGTCTAACAGTACTACAAAAAGAGACCCAGTACTTC	CASSLTVLQKETQYF
NA	NA	TRBV7-2	TRBJ1-1	TGTGCCAGCAGCTTGTTCCAAGGAACTGAAGCTTTCTTT	CASSLFQGTEAFF
few	TRBD1	TRBV19	TRBJ2-7	TGTGCCAGTAGCGGACAGGGTTTCTACGAGCAGTACTTC	CASSGQGFYEQYF
many	NA	TRBV29-1	TRBJ2-3	TGCAGCGTTGAAACCGCGTCAGATACGCAGTATTTT	CSVETASDTQYF
NA	NA	TRBV20-1	TRBJ2-1	TGCAGTGCCCAGATGGCGGTAGCAGGGGTCAATGAGCAGTTCTTC	CSAQMAVAGVNEQFF
NA	TRBD1	TRBV4-3	TRBJ2-7	TGCGCCAGCAGCCAGCGGGACAGGGGGACCTACGAGCAGTACTTC	CASSQRDRGTYEQYF
few	NA	TRBV14	TRBJ2-5	TGTGCCAGCAGCCAAGAGGGCTCCAGGGAGACCCAGTACTTC	CASSQEGSRETQYF
many	TRBD1	TRBV5-1	TRBJ2-1	TGCGCCAGCCAAAGGGGGACAGGGGGCAATGAGCAGTTCTTC	CASQRGTGGNEQFF
many	TRBD2	TRBV24-1	TRBJ2-2	TGTGCCACCAGTGACCCCTCCGGACTAGCGGGGGACGGCACCGGGGAGCTGTTTTTT	CATSDPSGLAGDGTGELFF
NA	NA	TRBV7-8	TRBJ2-4	TGTGCCAGCAGCTTAGCTGCCGGGGCCAGGGACAAAAACATTCAGTACTTC	CASSLAAGARDKNIQYF
many	NA	TRBV15	TRBJ2-2	TGTGCCACCAGCAGTAACCCCGACACCGGGGAGCTGTTTTTT	CATSSNPDTGELFF
many	NA	TRBV12-3/TRBV12-4	TRBJ2-3	TGTGCCAGCAGTTCCCCAGGGGATACGCAGTATTTT	CASSSPGDTQYF